These 24 T cell receptor beta chains were sequenced from one sample in a study of cytomegalovirus exposure and HLA in healthy donors. Produced via immunoSEQ multiplex PCR; TCRdb's table is partial and in-frame only. In the table there are roughly 130,000 clones, about nine tenths of which are singletons. Sequencing was carried out using PBMCs. These receptors all stem from a woman in her 30s in good health and CMV-seropositive.

The CDR3 here is CASSLVGGTDTQYF. CDR3 in DNA: TGTGCCAGCAGCTTAGTGGGCGGCACAGATACGCAGTATTTT. The chain is built from TRBV11-2 and TRBJ2-3; no firm D call. Germline CDR1 SGHAT, CDR2 FQNNGV. The CDR3 spans 14 residues. V lost 1 base and J lost 1, with 6 bases in between.

This clone was seen a few times. This sequence joins TRBV6-1 and TRBJ1-2; tentative D call: TRBD1 (5 bases). The CDR3 is 13 amino acids. V lost 6 bases to trimming and J lost 2 bases, with 10 bases between them. The V gene's germline CDR1 is MNHNS and CDR2 SASEGT. In nucleotides, the CDR3 is TGTGCCAGCAGCATGGACACCAACTATGGCTACACCTTC. This gives the protein CASSMDTNYGYTF.

The chain combines TRBV21-1 with TRBJ2-7; the table's TRBD2 call for D was not verified on the DNA. TRBV21-1 is a documented pseudogene. The CDR3 is 18 amino acids. The CDR3 DNA is TGTGCCAGCAGTGAAACGGATAGTAGCGGGAGCACTTTCTACGAGCAGTACTTC. Encoded protein: CASSETDSSGSTFYEQYF.

The rearrangement links TRBV7-2 to TRBJ2-3; 12 bases agree with TRBD2. The CDR3 is 18 amino acids. CDR1 SGHTA and CDR2 FQGNSA come from the germline V gene. With V trimmed by 2 bases and J by 7 bases, 13 bases remained unmatched. The CDR3 nucleotides are TGTGCCAGCAGCTTACGTGAAGGGACTAGCGGGCGAAGACATACGCAGTATTTT. It specifies CASSLREGTSGRRHTQYF.

The chain carries TRBV11-2 and TRBJ2-2, with D maybe TRBD2 (6 bases). V lost 4 bases, J lost 7 bases, and 16 bases lay in between. The CDR3 covers 15 residues. Germline V lookup: CDR1 SGHAT, CDR2 FQNNGV. CDR3 coding DNA: TGTGCCAGCAGCTCTCCCCCCCGGGGAGGCGGGGAGCTGTTTTTT. Protein: CASSSPPRGGGELFF.

V gene TRBV6-6 combines with J gene TRBJ1-6; 9 bases are a match to TRBD1. The CDR3 is 15 amino acids. Germline values: CDR1 MNHNY, CDR2 SVGAGI (reference sequence). The ends lost 0 bases at V and 9 bases at J; junction bases unmatched: 3. CDR3 region: CASSYSGQGSSPLHF. As DNA, the CDR3 is TGTGCCAGCAGTTACTCCGGACAGGGGAGTTCACCCCTCCACTTT.

This chain uses TRBV5-1 with TRBJ2-1; perhaps TRBD1 as D (6 bases). The germline CDR1 and CDR2 sequences are SGHRS and YFSETQ. Trimming pared 2 bases from V and 7 bases from J, leaving 16 bases between. This CDR3 comprises 15 residues. CDR3: CASSLKPDSLNEQFF. CDR3 DNA: TGCGCCAGCAGCTTAAAACCGGACAGCCTGAATGAGCAGTTCTTC.

The rearrangement uses TRBV10-2 and TRBJ1-5, with a possible D match to TRBD1 (6 bases). Germline V gene lookup returns CDR1 WSHSY and CDR2 SAAADI. Trimming took off 7 bases at V and 0 bases at J, with 7 bases between the two ends. The CDR3 extends over 13 amino acids. The CDR3 protein is CASTGDSNQPQHF. The CDR3 nucleotides read TGCGCCAGCACAGGGGATAGCAATCAGCCCCAGCATTTT.

The V gene is TRBV27, the J gene TRBJ2-7; TRBD1 matches 7 bases. The CDR3 is made up of 14 amino acids. Per germline, CDR1 MNHEY and CDR2 SMNVEV (reference sequence). With V trimmed by 5 bases and J by 1 base, 5 bases remained unmatched. CDR3 DNA sequence: TGTGCCAGCAGTCCCCGGGACAGTTCCTACGAGCAGTACTTC. This translates into CASSPRDSSYEQYF.

The count of this clone is one. The chain employs TRBV5-1 and TRBJ2-7; 8 bases are a match to TRBD2. The CDR3 is 14 residues long. Germline V gene lookup returns CDR1 SGHRS and CDR2 YFSETQ. After removal of 5 bases from V and 1 base from J, the junction contained 5 bases not matched to a gene. The CDR3 DNA sequence: TGCGCCAGCAGTGGGGGGACTAGATCCTACGAGCAGTACTTC. Encoded protein: CASSGGTRSYEQYF.

The chain carries TRBV7-6 and TRBJ2-1, with 10 bases aligning to TRBD2. This CDR3 spans 14 amino acids. From germline, CDR1 is SGHVS and CDR2 FNYEAQ. J lost 8 bases, V lost 6 bases, and 7 bases had no gene match. The CDR3 is CASRRLAGGDEQFF. CDR3 DNA sequence: TGTGCCAGCAGACGGTTAGCGGGAGGCGATGAGCAGTTCTTC.

V and J are TRBV27 and TRBJ2-1; D remains unclear. The V gene's germline CDR1 is MNHEY and CDR2 SMNVEV (reference sequence). The length of the CDR3 is 14 residues. V lost 0 bases, J lost 2 bases, and 5 bases lay in between. The chain's CDR3 is CASSLSGPYNEQFF. The CDR3 DNA sequence: TGTGCCAGCAGTTTATCGGGCCCCTACAATGAGCAGTTCTTC.

The chain uses TRBV7-3 and TRBJ2-7, with D possibly matching TRBD2 (6 bases). In germline, CDR1 is SGHTA, CDR2 FQGTGA. V lost 4 bases to trimming and J lost 6 bases, with 16 bases between them. The CDR3 loop spans 14 amino acids. The CDR3 spells CASSSDLRGGEQYF. The CDR3 DNA is TGTGCCAGCAGCTCGGACCTTCGGGGAGGCGAGCAGTACTTC.

The chain combines TRBV4-1 with TRBJ2-7; 12 nucleotides line up with TRBD2. This CDR3 is built from 14 residues. V gave up 8 bases and J gave up 6 bases; unmatched junction bases: 8. CDR1 is MGHRA, CDR2 YSYEKL, per germline. The CDR3: CASRRGGLAGEQYF. The CDR3 coding sequence is TGCGCCAGCCGAAGGGGGGGACTAGCGGGCGAGCAGTACTTC.

This clone has a single count. V is TRBV5-1 and J is TRBJ2-5; perhaps TRBD1 as D (7 bases). Trimming removed 5 bases at V and 1 base at J, with 12 bases between. This CDR3 region has 14 residues. CDR1 is SGHRS and CDR2 is YFSETQ in the germline V gene. CDR3 loop: CASRRQGGQETQYF. As DNA, the CDR3 is TGCGCCAGCAGGCGACAGGGAGGCCAAGAGACCCAGTACTTC.

The rearrangement uses TRBV6-7 and TRBJ1-5; D may be TRBD1 (6 bases). TRBV6-7 is filed as an ORF, its function uncertain. The CDR3 is 14 amino acids. V lost 4 bases and J 7 bases, leaving 14 bases between the germline ends. The CDR3 loop reads CASSSGATGQPQHF. The CDR3 nucleotides read TGTGCCAGCAGTTCAGGGGCGACTGGACAGCCCCAGCATTTT.

The V gene is TRBV5-1, the J gene TRBJ2-7; D remains unclear. The V and J ends lost 5 bases and 2 bases respectively, with 11 bases between them. CDR1 is SGHRS, CDR2 YFSETQ, per germline. The CDR3 covers 13 residues. The CDR3 loop reads CASRNRGAYEQYF. CDR3 sequence (DNA): TGCGCCAGCAGGAACCGAGGAGCCTACGAGCAGTACTTC.

This clone was counted between two and nine times. V and J are TRBV5-1 and TRBJ2-7; 10 positions agree with TRBD2. With 0 bases clipped from V and 5 bases from J, the junction kept 5 bases outside the gene matches. The length of the CDR3 is 15 residues. CDR1 is SGHRS, CDR2 YFSETQ, per germline. The CDR3 DNA is TGCGCCAGCAGCTTGGGTCAGCGGGAGGGCCACGAGCAGTACTTC. Its translation is CASSLGQREGHEQYF.

The genes are TRBV4-1 and TRBJ2-3, with 14 bases fitting TRBD2. V gave up 4 bases and J gave up 3 bases; unmatched junction bases: 3. CDR1 MGHRA and CDR2 YSYEKL come from the germline V gene. CDR3 size: 16 residues. CDR3 in amino acids: CASSPRLAGGTDTQYF. The CDR3 DNA follows: TGCGCCAGCAGCCCTCGACTAGCGGGAGGGACAGATACGCAGTATTTT.

The V gene is TRBV2, the J gene TRBJ2-3, with 7 positions matching TRBD1. Per the germline V gene, CDR1 is SNHLY and CDR2 is FYNNEI. The CDR3 loop spans 15 amino acids. Trimming took 6 bases from V and 0 from J; bases not matched to a gene: 6. CDR3 protein: CASSFRDRSTDTQYF. The CDR3 DNA sequence: TGTGCCAGCAGCTTCCGGGACAGAAGCACAGATACGCAGTATTTT.

The chain carries TRBV7-3 and TRBJ2-7; TRBD1 matches at 10 bases. The J segment lost 5 bases and the V segment lost 0 bases, leaving 7 bases of the junction unmatched. Germline lookup yields CDR1 SGHTA and CDR2 FQGTGA. The CDR3 has 16 residues. In nucleotides, the CDR3 is TGTGCCAGCAGCTTAACTAGGAGACAGGGGGCTGACGAGCAGTACTTC. Residues: CASSLTRRQGADEQYF. Together with reference TRBV7-3 and TRBJ2-7, the CDR3 gives the full variable domain: GAGVSQTPSNKVTEKGKYVELRCDPISGHTALYWYRQSLGQGPEFLIYFQGTGAADDSGLPNDRFFAVRPEGSVSTLKIQRTERGDSAVYLCASSLTRRQGADEQYFGPGTRLTVT.

The chain uses TRBV27 and TRBJ2-1; D perhaps matches TRBD2 (6 bases). The ends were cut back, 4 bases at V and 0 bases at J, with 16 bases in the middle. The CDR3 length is 17 residues. CDR1 MNHEY and CDR2 SMNVEV come from the germline V gene (reference sequence). In nucleotides, the CDR3 is TGTGCCAGCAGTTCGGGAGTAAAGTGGCGCTCCTACAATGAGCAGTTCTTC. Translating it yields CASSSGVKWRSYNEQFF.

The chain is built from TRBV5-1 and TRBJ1-3; 8 bases are a match to TRBD1. There are 16 residues in the CDR3. CDR1 and CDR2 from the germline V gene are SGHRS and YFSETQ. V dropped 0 bases and J dropped 1; count of bases not matched to a gene: 3. This CDR3 is CASSLGQGASGNTIYF. The CDR3 bases are TGCGCCAGCAGCTTGGGGCAGGGGGCTTCTGGAAACACCATATATTTT. Filled out from reference TRBV5-1 and TRBJ1-3, the complete variable domain reads KAGVTQTPRYLIKTRGQQVTLSCSPISGHRSVSWYQQTPGQGLQFLFEYFSETQRNKGNFPGRFSGRQFSNSRSEMNVSTLELGDSALYLCASSLGQGASGNTIYFGEGSWLTVV.

The chain joins TRBV7-2 to TRBJ2-5; D is uncertain. The ends were cut back, 2 bases at V and 3 bases at J, with 10 bases in the middle. From germline, CDR1 is SGHTA and CDR2 FQGNSA. The CDR3 is made up of 14 amino acids. CDR3 sequence: CASSLPGVEETQYF. CDR3 nucleotides: TGTGCCAGCAGCTTACCCGGTGTAGAAGAGACCCAGTACTTC. Drawing the rest from reference TRBV7-2 and TRBJ2-5, the complete variable domain is GAGVSQSPSNKVTEKGKDVELRCDPISGHTALYWYRQSLGQGLEFLIYFQGNSAPDKSGLPSDRFSAERTGGSVSTLTIQRTQQEDSAVYLCASSLPGVEETQYFGPGTRLLVL.